Listed below are T cell receptor beta chains from one sample, sequenced in a study of shared clonotypes between healthy human individuals. Sequenced by immunoSEQ multiplex PCR; TCRdb stores in-frame clones only, minus some. The table lists 190,000 or so clones, approximately 61% of them singletons, with about 10% in the top ten. The specimen sequenced was memory CD4+ T cells sorted from blood. The receptors shown here come from a young man in good health. CDR3s include the opening cysteine and the closing phenylalanine or tryptophan. D genes are given only for firm matches. Not every row has a clone size; where given, it reads once, few, many or a size class.

many,TRBJ1-3,-,TRBV25-1,TGTGCCAGCAGTGAGGAACGCTCTGGAAACACCATATATTTT,CASSEERSGNTIYF
few,TRBJ2-7,-,TRBV2,TGTGCCAGCAGTGGGGGAGGACGGCCCTACGAGCAGTACTTC,CASSGGGRPYEQYF
-,TRBJ1-5,-,TRBV7-2,TGTGCCAGCACATCCGTGGGTCAGCCCCAGCATTTT,CASTSVGQPQHF
many,TRBJ2-7,-,TRBV18,TGTGCCAGCTCACCGGGAGGCTACGAGCAGTACTTC,CASSPGGYEQYF
-,TRBJ2-7,TRBD2,TRBV2,TGTGCCAGCAGTGAAGGTTTGGCTAGCGGGAGTAACGAGCAGTACTTC,CASSEGLASGSNEQYF
-,TRBJ1-2,TRBD1,TRBV9,TGTGCCAGCAGCCTAAAGGGACAGGGGCGGAATGGCTACACCTTC,CASSLKGQGRNGYTF
-,TRBJ2-5,-,TRBV15,TGTGCCACCAGCAGAGGTTTTCAAAAACTAGGCCGAGAGACCCAGTACTTC,CATSRGFQKLGRETQYF
-,TRBJ2-7,-,TRBV6-5,TGTGCCAGCAGTTACGCAATGGTGGGGACGGAGCAGTACTTC,CASSYAMVGTEQYF
-,TRBJ2-1,-,TRBV29-1,TGCAGCGTTGAAACCCACATAGGGCCCAACCGCTCCTACAATGAGCAGTTCTTC,CSVETHIGPNRSYNEQFF
-,TRBJ1-5,-,TRBV28,TGTGCCAGCACGCGACAGAACAATCAGCCCCAGCATTTT,CASTRQNNQPQHF
-,TRBJ1-1,-,TRBV2,TGTGCCAGCAGTGTGTGGGGGCAGAACACTGAAGCTTTCTTT,CASSVWGQNTEAFF
few,TRBJ2-7,-,TRBV11-1,TGTGCCAGCAGAGGGACCGCCTACGAGCAGTACTTC,CASRGTAYEQYF
-,TRBJ1-4,-,TRBV2,TGTGCCAGCAGTGAAACGGCAGGAACTAATGAAAAACTGTTTTTT,CASSETAGTNEKLFF
few,TRBJ2-2,-,TRBV7-2,TGTGCCAGCAGCCTCACCGGGATCCCGACCGGGGAGCTGTTTTTT,CASSLTGIPTGELFF
-,TRBJ2-2,-,TRBV4-1,TGCGCCAGCAGTCAGAGGGCCTCAGGGACCGGGGAGCTGTTTTTT,CASSQRASGTGELFF
-,TRBJ2-1,-,TRBV5-4,TGTGCCAGCAGCCCCGCGGCAGACACTTACAATGAGCAGTTCTTC,CASSPAADTYNEQFF
-,TRBJ2-7,-,TRBV18,TGTGCCAGCTCACTCCACGGGACAATCGGCTTCTACGAGCAGTACTTC,CASSLHGTIGFYEQYF
-,TRBJ2-7,TRBD1,TRBV7-3,TGTGCCAGCAGCTTGTCAGGGGGCAACGACGAGCAGTACTTC,CASSLSGGNDEQYF
few,TRBJ2-2,-,TRBV6-6,TGTGCCAGCAACCCAACAGCGAACACCGGGGAGCTGTTTTTT,CASNPTANTGELFF
few,TRBJ1-2,-,TRBV7-2,TGTGCCAGCAGCTTAGCGCTAGTCGGGCCTGGGTACACCTTC,CASSLALVGPGYTF
few,TRBJ2-1,TRBD2,TRBV18,TGTGCCAGCTCACCATCGGTGGGAGGGCCATCCAATGAGCAGTTCTTC,CASSPSVGGPSNEQFF
-,TRBJ2-1,-,TRBV9,TGTGCCAGCAGCGTAATCCCTGGGTACCCCTACAATGAGCAGTTCTTC,CASSVIPGYPYNEQFF
-,TRBJ2-1,-,TRBV29-1,TGCAGCGTTGCACTACCTCCAGGAAACTACAATGAGCAGTTCTTC,CSVALPPGNYNEQFF
-,TRBJ2-4,-,TRBV11-2,TGTGCCAGCAGCTATGGGCAGGGACTTCTAAACATTCAGTACTTC,CASSYGQGLLNIQYF
-,TRBJ2-2,-,TRBV11-2,TGTGCCAGCAGCTCCGGACCCGCTCGGGGGACCGGGGAGCTGTTTTTT,CASSSGPARGTGELFF
-,TRBJ2-7,TRBD1,TRBV5-1,TGCGCCAGCAGCCAGGAAGCCGGGACAGGGGGCGACGAGCAGTACTTC,CASSQEAGTGGDEQYF
-,TRBJ1-2,TRBD1,TRBV6-1,TGTGCCAGCAGTGGTTATCAGGGGGCTCAGGATGGCTACACCTTC,CASSGYQGAQDGYTF
-,TRBJ2-1,TRBD2,TRBV7-6,TGTGCCAGCAGCTTAGAGCGGCTAGCGGGAAATGAGCAGTTCTTC,CASSLERLAGNEQFF
many,TRBJ2-2,TRBD2,TRBV9,TGTGCCAGCAGCGTAGGAATCGAGCGGGAGACCGGGGAGCTGTTTTTT,CASSVGIERETGELFF
-,TRBJ2-1,-,TRBV2,TGTGCCAGCACCGGTCGGGGTTTCTCCAACAATGAGCAGTTCTTC,CASTGRGFSNNEQFF
many,TRBJ2-7,-,TRBV7-2,TGTGCCAGCAGCAGAATACAGGGCAATGAGCAGTACTTC,CASSRIQGNEQYF
-,TRBJ2-2,-,TRBV7-9,TGTGCCAGCACCTTGAACACCGGGGAGCTGTTTTTT,CASTLNTGELFF
few,TRBJ2-3,-,TRBV5-5,TGTGCCAGCAGCTTAGAAGCCACCCATACGCAGTATTTT,CASSLEATHTQYF
-,TRBJ2-5,-,TRBV28,TGTGCCAGCAGTATACCGTTTGGGACATCAAACCAAGAGACCCAGTACTTC,CASSIPFGTSNQETQYF
-,TRBJ2-2,TRBD1,TRBV5-1,TGCGCCAGCAGCCGTACGGGACAGGGGTTTTCCGGGGAGCTGTTTTTT,CASSRTGQGFSGELFF
-,TRBJ2-2,TRBD2,TRBV10-3,TGTGCCATCAGTGATCAAGGACTAGCGGGGGGGACCGGGGAGCTGTTTTTT,CAISDQGLAGGTGELFF
-,TRBJ2-7,-,TRBV7-2,TGTGCCAGCAGCTTAGCTGGCGTAGACTACGAGCAGTACTTC,CASSLAGVDYEQYF
-,TRBJ1-1,TRBD1,TRBV14,TGTGCCAGCAGCCCGGGGACAGGGGCTGAAGCTTTCTTT,CASSPGTGAEAFF
-,TRBJ1-1,-,TRBV11-2,TGTGCCAGCAGCTCACGGACACAGGGACAAGCTTTCTTT,CASSSRTQGQAFF
-,TRBJ2-3,TRBD2,TRBV6-6,TGTGCCAGCAGAGTTAGGGGCCTAGCGGGAGGAGATACGCAGTATTTT,CASRVRGLAGGDTQYF
few,TRBJ1-5,-,TRBV7-2,TGTGCCAGCAGCTTAGCTTCCTGGCCGGGCAATCAGCCCCAGCATTTT,CASSLASWPGNQPQHF
-,TRBJ2-1,-,TRBV15,TGTGCCACTTGCTTGGACCCGAACAATGAGCAGTTCTTC,CATCLDPNNEQFF
-,TRBJ2-2,-,TRBV11-3,TGTGCCAGCAGCTTAGGCTCTGGACAGCACACCGGGGAGCTGTTTTTT,CASSLGSGQHTGELFF
-,TRBJ2-1,-,TRBV5-1,TGCGCCAGCAGCGGGGGGTCCTACAATGAGCAGTTCTTC,CASSGGSYNEQFF
-,TRBJ1-4,TRBD1,TRBV6-1,TGTGCCAGCAGTTTGGGACAGGGGGCGAAACTGTTTTTT,CASSLGQGAKLFF
-,TRBJ2-3,-,TRBV27,TGTGCCAGCAGTTTATCGACGGGGCGACAACAGATAGATACGCAGTATTTT,CASSLSTGRQQIDTQYF
-,TRBJ2-3,-,TRBV4-1,TGCGCCAGCAGCCAAGCAATAGATACGCAGTATTTT,CASSQAIDTQYF
-,TRBJ2-7,-,TRBV5-1,TGCGCCAGCAGCCTCCCTACGGCGTACGAGCAGTACTTC,CASSLPTAYEQYF
-,TRBJ1-5,-,TRBV18,TGTGCCAGCTCCACTTACAGCAATCAGCCCCAGCATTTT,CASSTYSNQPQHF
once,TRBJ2-7,-,TRBV7-2,TGTGCCAGCAGTTCGACCTTCTACGAGCAGTACTTC,CASSSTFYEQYF